A selection of T cell receptor beta chains follows, all from one sample in a study of control samples from healthy donors and cancer patients. Assay: immunoSEQ multiplex PCR; the TCRdb copy retains only in-frame clones and omits some. This sample has roughly 170,000 clones; 80% to 95% occur once, and the top ten carry about 4%. The sequencing sample was made of blood. Receptors originate from a woman in her sixties in good health. CDR3s include the opening cysteine and the closing phenylalanine or tryptophan. D genes are given only for firm matches. The listing skips clone size in some rows; elsewhere it reads once, few, many or a size class.

V gene: TRBV2
D gene: TRBD2
J gene: TRBJ2-2
clone size: -
CDR3 DNA: TGTGCCAGCAGCGAGATCAACTTGGCGGGGGACACCGGGGAGCTGTTTTTT
CDR3 protein: CASSEINLAGDTGELFF

V gene: TRBV18
D gene: -
J gene: TRBJ2-3
clone size: once
CDR3 DNA: TGTGCCAGCTCACCAGGGGCGCTTAGGACAGATACGCAGTATTTT
CDR3 protein: CASSPGALRTDTQYF

V gene: TRBV9
D gene: -
J gene: TRBJ1-6
clone size: -
CDR3 DNA: TGTGCCAGCAGCGAAGGGGGGGTCTATTCACCCCTCCACTTT
CDR3 protein: CASSEGGVYSPLHF

V gene: TRBV29-1
D gene: -
J gene: TRBJ2-5
clone size: -
CDR3 DNA: TGCAGCGTTGTCCGGGGTGACCAAGAGACCCAGTACTTC
CDR3 protein: CSVVRGDQETQYF

V gene: TRBV4-3
D gene: TRBD2
J gene: TRBJ2-1
clone size: -
CDR3 DNA: TGCGCCAGCAGCCAAGACTTCGGGGGGGGGAACTACAATGAGCAGTTCTTC
CDR3 protein: CASSQDFGGGNYNEQFF

V gene: TRBV7-2
D gene: -
J gene: TRBJ2-2
clone size: -
CDR3 DNA: TGTGCCAGCAGCCTTCGTGGCGGGGAGCTGTTTTTT
CDR3 protein: CASSLRGGELFF

V gene: TRBV11-2
D gene: -
J gene: TRBJ1-1
clone size: -
CDR3 DNA: TGTGCCAGCAGCCCGGATAGGGGCGGTGAAGCTTTCTTT
CDR3 protein: CASSPDRGGEAFF

V gene: TRBV19
D gene: TRBD1
J gene: TRBJ1-2
clone size: -
CDR3 DNA: TGTGCCAGTAGTATTACCCGGACAGGGGGTAACTATGGCTACACCTTC
CDR3 protein: CASSITRTGGNYGYTF

V gene: TRBV10-1
D gene: TRBD2
J gene: TRBJ2-7
clone size: -
CDR3 DNA: TGCGCCAGCAGTTTTTCCCTAGCGGGGGACATCAGCTCCTACGAGCAGTACTTC
CDR3 protein: CASSFSLAGDISSYEQYF

V gene: TRBV19
D gene: -
J gene: TRBJ2-1
clone size: -
CDR3 DNA: TGTGCCAGTAGTACCGGTGGGGTCAATGAGCAGTTCTTC
CDR3 protein: CASSTGGVNEQFF

V gene: TRBV18
D gene: -
J gene: TRBJ1-3
clone size: -
CDR3 DNA: TGTGCCAGCTCACCGTCGGCAGGGTCTGGAAACACCATATATTTT
CDR3 protein: CASSPSAGSGNTIYF

V gene: TRBV9
D gene: -
J gene: TRBJ2-3
clone size: -
CDR3 DNA: TGTGCCAGCAGCCTCCTTGGGGGCGGCACAGATACGCAGTATTTT
CDR3 protein: CASSLLGGGTDTQYF

V gene: TRBV7-9
D gene: -
J gene: TRBJ1-6
clone size: -
CDR3 DNA: TGTGCCAGCAGCTCCTCCGGGACTGCTAGTTATTCACCCCTCCACTTT
CDR3 protein: CASSSSGTASYSPLHF

V gene: TRBV21-1
D gene: -
J gene: TRBJ1-3
clone size: -
CDR3 DNA: TGTGCCAGCAGCAAAGTATCAGATCCATCTGGAAACACCATATATTTT
CDR3 protein: CASSKVSDPSGNTIYF

V gene: TRBV5-1
D gene: -
J gene: TRBJ2-7
clone size: -
CDR3 DNA: TGCGCCAGCAGCTTCACCACGAGCTTAACAAGAACCTACGAGCAGTACTTC
CDR3 protein: CASSFTTSLTRTYEQYF

V gene: TRBV7-9
D gene: -
J gene: TRBJ2-1
clone size: -
CDR3 DNA: TGTGCCAGCAGCTACGTTTTTTCGACAGAAGGGGAAAATGAGCAGTTCTTC
CDR3 protein: CASSYVFSTEGENEQFF

V gene: TRBV12-3/TRBV12-4
D gene: -
J gene: TRBJ1-5
clone size: -
CDR3 DNA: TGTGCCAGCTCGAGGCAGCCCCAGCATTTT
CDR3 protein: CASSRQPQHF

V gene: TRBV25-1
D gene: TRBD2
J gene: TRBJ2-5
clone size: -
CDR3 DNA: TGTGCCAGCAGAGTGAATTTGGGAGGCGGGGGGGCACAAGAGACCCAGTACTTC
CDR3 protein: CASRVNLGGGGAQETQYF

V gene: TRBV5-1
D gene: TRBD1
J gene: TRBJ2-5
clone size: -
CDR3 DNA: TGCGCCAGCAGCGTACAGGGGGCAGAGGAGACCCAGTACTTC
CDR3 protein: CASSVQGAEETQYF

V gene: TRBV6-2/TRBV6-3
D gene: -
J gene: TRBJ2-5
clone size: -
CDR3 DNA: TGTGCCAGCAGCCCTCCGCAGAACTTACAAGAGACCCAGTACTTC
CDR3 protein: CASSPPQNLQETQYF

V gene: TRBV2
D gene: TRBD1
J gene: TRBJ2-5
clone size: -
CDR3 DNA: TGTGCCAGCAGTTTGGACAGGGGGCTTGAGACCCAGTACTTC
CDR3 protein: CASSLDRGLETQYF

V gene: TRBV7-2
D gene: TRBD2
J gene: TRBJ2-7
clone size: -
CDR3 DNA: TGTGCCAGCAGCTTTAGGGCTAGCGGGGGCGATAGCTCCTACGAGCAGTACTTC
CDR3 protein: CASSFRASGGDSSYEQYF

V gene: TRBV2
D gene: -
J gene: TRBJ2-1
clone size: -
CDR3 DNA: TGTGCCAGCAGCTCCAGTAATTACAATGAGCAGTTCTTC
CDR3 protein: CASSSSNYNEQFF

V gene: TRBV19
D gene: TRBD1
J gene: TRBJ1-2
clone size: once
CDR3 DNA: TGTGCCAGTAATGGCCGGGACAGACACCACTATGGCTACACCTTC
CDR3 protein: CASNGRDRHHYGYTF

V gene: TRBV2
D gene: -
J gene: TRBJ1-1
clone size: once
CDR3 DNA: TGTGCCAGCAGGGTGACAGAGAACACTGAAGCTTTCTTT
CDR3 protein: CASRVTENTEAFF

V gene: TRBV6-2/TRBV6-3
D gene: -
J gene: TRBJ1-5
clone size: -
CDR3 DNA: TGTGCCAGCAGTTACGGTTCAGAACCCTGGCCCCAGCATTTT
CDR3 protein: CASSYGSEPWPQHF

V gene: TRBV5-1
D gene: -
J gene: TRBJ2-7
clone size: -
CDR3 DNA: TGCGCCAGCAGCCAGCCCGGGTCCTACGAGCAGTACTTC
CDR3 protein: CASSQPGSYEQYF

V gene: TRBV6-2/TRBV6-3
D gene: -
J gene: TRBJ1-1
clone size: -
CDR3 DNA: TGTGCCAGCAGTACGCCCCCGGGACAGAACACTGAAGCTTTCTTT
CDR3 protein: CASSTPPGQNTEAFF

V gene: TRBV10-3
D gene: -
J gene: TRBJ1-1
clone size: -
CDR3 DNA: TGTGCCATCAGTGCTTCGGCAGGCACTCGGGACACTGAAGCTTTCTTT
CDR3 protein: CAISASAGTRDTEAFF

V gene: TRBV30
D gene: TRBD1
J gene: TRBJ1-4
clone size: -
CDR3 DNA: TGTGCCTGGAGCCCCGGGACAGGGGCGGAAAAACTGTTTTTT
CDR3 protein: CAWSPGTGAEKLFF